The 18 T cell receptor beta chains presented below share a single source sample, sequenced in a study of cytomegalovirus exposure and HLA in healthy donors. This PCR relied on a set of 60 Vbeta primers and 13 Jbeta primers. Sequencing used immunoSEQ multiplex PCR; TCRdb keeps in-frame clones, though not all of them. The sample records some 160,000 clones, around 79% being singletons. The sequenced sample was PBMCs. The receptors originated from a middle-aged woman in good health and CMV-seronegative.

The chain combines TRBV6-1 with TRBJ1-4; unclear D gene. The CDR3 is made up of 16 amino acids. Germline lookup yields CDR1 MNHNS and CDR2 SASEGT. The V and J ends lost 0 bases and 0 bases respectively, with 8 bases between them. The CDR3 DNA sequence: TGTGCCAGCAGTGAAGCCGCAGTTGCAACTAATGAAAAACTGTTTTTT. This codes for CASSEAAVATNEKLFF.

Comment on this clone: One end of the junction is discordant with germline, which a read error may explain. This rearrangement joins TRBV13 to TRBJ1-1, with 8 bases aligning to TRBD1. CDR3 length: 14 residues. CDR1 PRHDT and CDR2 FYEKMQ come from the germline V gene (reference sequence). The CDR3 protein is CASSLDRGFTEAFF. CDR3 bases: TGTGCCAGCAGTTTAGACAGGGGATTCACTGAAGCTTTCTTT.

The chain is built from TRBV7-8 and TRBJ2-1; 13 nucleotides align to TRBD2. CDR1 and CDR2 (germline): SGHVS, FQNEAQ. Trimming took 5 bases from V and 0 from J; bases not matched to a gene: 4. The CDR3 is 17 residues long. The DNA of the CDR3 is TGTGCCAGCAGCCCGAGACTAGCGGGGGGCTCCTACAATGAGCAGTTCTTC. Residues: CASSPRLAGGSYNEQFF.

The CDR3 spells CASTGTNYNEQFF. The DNA for the CDR3 is TGTGCCAGCACGGGGACTAACTACAATGAGCAGTTCTTC. The chain has TRBV6-6 and TRBJ2-1; 7 bases map to TRBD2. V lost 7 bases, J lost 3 bases, and 3 bases stayed unmatched. Germline CDR1 MNHNY, CDR2 SVGAGI (reference sequence). The CDR3 spans 13 residues.

This clone was recorded once. This rearrangement joins TRBV28 to TRBJ2-1, with D unclear. Per the germline V gene, CDR1 is MDHEN and CDR2 is SYDVKM. V was clipped by 3 bases and J by 0 bases, with 12 bases between them. The CDR3 extends over 16 amino acids. DNA for the CDR3: TGTGCCAGCAGTTTCCAGCTACTAAGCTCCTACAATGAGCAGTTCTTC. Translation: CASSFQLLSSYNEQFF.

This chain links TRBV19 with TRBJ1-5; a possible D gene is TRBD1 (5 bases). The germline V and J ends were trimmed by 5 bases and 9 bases, with 17 bases remaining between them. Germline V CDR1 and CDR2: LNHDA, SQIVND (reference sequence). This CDR3 comprises 14 residues. This CDR3 is CASSPTGDQGPQHF. In DNA form, the CDR3 reads TGTGCCAGTAGTCCGACGGGGGACCAGGGGCCCCAGCATTTT.

This clone has more than one count but fewer than ten. The gene calls are TRBV6-5 and TRBJ2-7; 12 nucleotides agree with TRBD1. The V gene end was trimmed by 5 bases and the J gene end by 3 bases; junction bases not matched to a gene: 2. Germline lookup yields CDR1 MNHEY and CDR2 SVGAGI. This CDR3 contains 14 residues. The CDR3 DNA sequence: TGTGCCAGCAGTGGGACAGGGGGCTACTACGAGCAGTACTTC. Amino acids: CASSGTGGYYEQYF.

The gene calls are TRBV5-5 and TRBJ1-1, with D perhaps TRBD1 (6 bases). The CDR3 sequence is 12 residues long. Trimming pared 4 bases from V and 11 bases from J, leaving 15 bases between. CDR1 is SGHKS, CDR2 YYEKEE, per germline (reference sequence). CDR3 loop: CASSPDTGIAFF. Here the CDR3 DNA reads TGTGCCAGCAGCCCGGATACAGGGATCGCTTTCTTT.

This clone was seen more than once but under ten times. V usage is TRBV28 and J usage is TRBJ2-7; the D gene is possibly TRBD1 (5 bases). Looked up from germline, CDR1 is MDHEN and CDR2 is SYDVKM. The length of the CDR3 is 13 residues. The V end was cut by 6 bases, the J end by 4 bases, with 13 bases between. The CDR3 DNA is TGTGCCAGCAGCCCTAGGACAACTTACGAGCAGTACTTC. The encoded protein is CASSPRTTYEQYF.

The chain couples TRBV9 to TRBJ2-2, with TRBD2 matching 7 bases. The CDR3 is 15 amino acids. With V trimmed by 3 bases and J by 4 bases, 6 bases remained unmatched. Germline assignment: CDR1 SGDLS and CDR2 YYNGEE. The CDR3 DNA reads as TGTGCCAGCAGCGCGCCCGGGACTACCACCGGGGAGCTGTTTTTT. Residues: CASSAPGTTTGELFF.

The V and J genes are TRBV7-8 and TRBJ2-7; tentative D call: TRBD2 (5 bases). With 1 base removed from V and 2 bases from J, the gap between germline ends came to 18 bases. The CDR3 totals 17 residues. CDR1 and CDR2 (germline): SGHVS, FQNEAQ. The CDR3 nucleotides are TGTGCCAGCAGCTTAGTTGTGCAGCGGCCGTCTACCTACGAGCAGTACTTC. Protein sequence: CASSLVVQRPSTYEQYF.

The chain carries TRBV28 and TRBJ1-3; D perhaps matches TRBD1 (6 bases). Per germline, CDR1 MDHEN and CDR2 SYDVKM. The CDR3 sequence is 16 residues long. Trimming left V 5 bases short and J 2 bases short, with 16 bases between. Written as DNA, the CDR3 is TGTGCCAGCAGTAAAATTGGGGGCTACACTGGAAACACCATATATTTT. Protein sequence: CASSKIGGYTGNTIYF. Variable domain in full (rest from reference TRBV28 and TRBJ1-3): DVKVTQSSRYLVKRTGEKVFLECVQDMDHENMFWYRQDPGLGLRLIYFSYDVKMKEKGDIPEGYSVSREKKERFSLILESASTNQTSMYLCASSKIGGYTGNTIYFGEGSWLTVV.

The chain recombines TRBV6-4 with TRBJ2-1, with TRBD1 matching over 7 bases. With 6 bases clipped from V and 4 bases from J, the junction kept 6 bases outside the gene matches. CDR1 and CDR2 (germline): MRHNA, SNTAGT. This CDR3 contains 14 residues. The CDR3 is CASSGQADYNEQFF. CDR3 nucleotide sequence: TGTGCCAGCAGCGGACAGGCGGATTACAATGAGCAGTTCTTC.

V usage is TRBV6-6 and J usage is TRBJ1-1; tentatively, D is TRBD1 (6 bases). CDR1 and CDR2 from the germline V gene are MNHNY and SVGAGI (reference sequence). CDR3 size: 11 residues. V shed 8 bases and J shed 11 bases, with 15 bases lying between them. The DNA for the CDR3 is TGTGCCAGCGGCATGGGGGGGGCGGCTTTCTTT. It yields the protein CASGMGGAAFF.

This chain links TRBV7-9 with TRBJ1-2; D might be TRBD1 (6 bases). The CDR3 length is 14 residues. The germline gives CDR1 SEHNR, CDR2 FQNEAQ (reference sequence). V was pared by 2 bases and J by 3 bases, with 10 bases between. CDR3 region: CASSLRQDHYGYTF. CDR3 nucleotide sequence: TGTGCCAGCAGCTTAAGACAGGACCACTATGGCTACACCTTC.

The chain employs TRBV2 and TRBJ1-1, with 8 bases that match TRBD1. The CDR3 contains 13 residues. After removal of 4 bases from V and 5 bases from J, the junction contained 3 bases not matched to a gene. Germline V gene data show CDR1 as SNHLY and CDR2 as FYNNEI. CDR3 residues: CASSVQGATEAFF. The CDR3, as DNA: TGTGCCAGCAGTGTGCAGGGGGCAACTGAAGCTTTCTTT.

The rearrangement uses TRBV5-4 and TRBJ1-1; 8 bases fit TRBD1. Germline trimming cut 4 bases from V and 3 bases from J; bases unmatched to any gene: 5. Germline CDR1 and CDR2: SGHNT and YYREEE (reference sequence). The CDR3 length is 14 residues. The CDR3 DNA sequence: TGTGCCAGCAGCGGGACAGGTTTGGACACTGAAGCTTTCTTT. It codes for CASSGTGLDTEAFF. The full variable domain, completed using reference TRBV5-4 and TRBJ1-1, is ETGVTQSPTHLIKTRGQQVTLRCSSQSGHNTVSWYQQALGQGPQFIFQYYREEENGRGNFPPRFSGLQFPNYSSELNVNALELDDSALYLCASSGTGLDTEAFFGQGTRLTVV.

J is TRBJ1-5 and V is TRBV5-1; the match to TRBD1 covers 9 bases. The J segment lost 3 bases and the V segment lost 0 bases, leaving 4 bases of the junction unmatched. The CDR3 contains 16 residues. CDR1 is SGHRS and CDR2 is YFSETQ in the germline V gene. The CDR3 coding sequence is TGCGCCAGCAGCTTGGAGGGACAGGGTTACAATCAGCCCCAGCATTTT. Translation: CASSLEGQGYNQPQHF. The complete variable domain, with remaining parts taken from reference TRBV5-1 and TRBJ1-5, reads KAGVTQTPRYLIKTRGQQVTLSCSPISGHRSVSWYQQTPGQGLQFLFEYFSETQRNKGNFPGRFSGRQFSNSRSEMNVSTLELGDSALYLCASSLEGQGYNQPQHFGDGTRLSIL.